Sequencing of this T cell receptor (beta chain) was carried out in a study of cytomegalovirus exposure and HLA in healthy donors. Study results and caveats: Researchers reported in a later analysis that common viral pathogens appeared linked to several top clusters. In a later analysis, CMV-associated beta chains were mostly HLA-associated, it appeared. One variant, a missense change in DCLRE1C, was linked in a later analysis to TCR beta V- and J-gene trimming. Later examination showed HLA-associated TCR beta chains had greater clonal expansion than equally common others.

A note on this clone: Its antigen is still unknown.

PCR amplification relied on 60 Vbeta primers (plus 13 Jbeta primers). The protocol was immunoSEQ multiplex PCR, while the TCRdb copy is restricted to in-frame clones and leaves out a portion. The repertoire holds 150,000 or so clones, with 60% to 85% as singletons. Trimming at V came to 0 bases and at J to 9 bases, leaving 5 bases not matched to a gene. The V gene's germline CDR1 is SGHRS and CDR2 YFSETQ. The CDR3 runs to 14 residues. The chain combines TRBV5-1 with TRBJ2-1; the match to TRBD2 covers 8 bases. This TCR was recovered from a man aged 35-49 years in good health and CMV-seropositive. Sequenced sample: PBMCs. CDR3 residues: CASSLGGAGGEQFF. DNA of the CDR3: TGCGCCAGCAGCTTGGGAGGGGCGGGGGGTGAGCAGTTCTTC.